Below are 3 T cell receptor beta chains sequenced from a single sample in a study of blood T cell repertoires in COVID-19. Some clones are missing from TCRdb's copy, which holds only in-frame ones; the method was immunoSEQ multiplex PCR. Among roughly 250,000 clones, 87% were seen once, and the ten largest hold roughly 7.8%. The sequencing sample was made of peripheral blood. These TCRs come from a man in his fifties or sixties who had recovered from COVID-19.

The chain employs TRBV2 and TRBJ2-2, with 11 nucleotides matching TRBD2. The ends lost 5 bases at V and 6 bases at J; junction bases unmatched: 11. The CDR3 covers 17 residues. Germline V CDR1 and CDR2: SNHLY, FYNNEI. The CDR3 DNA reads as TGTGCCAGCAGTAGTACTAGCGGGGGCCCGCCGTCCGGGGAGCTGTTTTTT. Its translation is CASSSTSGGPPSGELFF. Full variable domain (missing parts from reference TRBV2 and TRBJ2-2): EPEVTQTPSHQVTQMGQEVILRCVPISNHLYFYWYRQILGQKVEFLVSFYNNEISEKSEIFDDQFSVERPDGSNFTLKIRSTKLEDSAMYFCASSSTSGGPPSGELFFGEGSRLTVL.

This sequence joins TRBV7-6 and TRBJ2-2, with 8 positions matching TRBD1. CDR1 and CDR2 (germline): SGHVS, FNYEAQ. J was trimmed by 3 bases and V by 2 bases; bases with no gene match: 5. The length of the CDR3 is 16 residues. CDR3 protein: CASSLQQGEYTGELFF. CDR3 in DNA: TGTGCCAGCAGCTTACAACAGGGGGAGTACACCGGGGAGCTGTTTTTT.

This rearrangement joins TRBV6-2 or TRBV6-3 to TRBJ2-1; TRBD1 matches 7 bases. Trimming at V came to 6 bases and at J to 8 bases, leaving 7 bases not matched to a gene. This CDR3 region has 13 residues. Germline loops: CDR1 MNHEY, CDR2 SVGEGT. CDR3 in amino acids: CASSRDRWYEQFF. The CDR3 DNA sequence: TGTGCCAGCAGCCGGGACAGATGGTATGAGCAGTTCTTC.